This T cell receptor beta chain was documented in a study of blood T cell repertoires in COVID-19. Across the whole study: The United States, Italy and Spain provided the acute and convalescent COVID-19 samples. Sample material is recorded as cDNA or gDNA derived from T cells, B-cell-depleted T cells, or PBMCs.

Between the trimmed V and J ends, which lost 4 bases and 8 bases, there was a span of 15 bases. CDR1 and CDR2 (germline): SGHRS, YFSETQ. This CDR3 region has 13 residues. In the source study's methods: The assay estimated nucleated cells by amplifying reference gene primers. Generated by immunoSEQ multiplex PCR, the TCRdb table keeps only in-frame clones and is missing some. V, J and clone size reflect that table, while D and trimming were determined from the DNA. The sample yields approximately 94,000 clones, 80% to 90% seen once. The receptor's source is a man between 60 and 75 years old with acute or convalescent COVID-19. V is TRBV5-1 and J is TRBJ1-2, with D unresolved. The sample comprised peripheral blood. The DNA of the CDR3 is TGCGCCAGCAGCCCCCAACTGGCGGGAGGCTACACCTTC. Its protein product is CASSPQLAGGYTF.